This paragraph covers one T cell receptor beta chain sequence. What it recognizes is unknown. This sample was included in a study of T-cell memory formation after mild COVID-19. Findings and caveats of the study: Memory sampled before infection contained some responding clones, suggesting cross-reactive memory joined. Among CD4+ contracting clones, most were CM and EM, and CD8+ ones EMRA.

Constant-segment primers served in 5'RACE that generated TCR alpha and TCR beta cDNA libraries bearing sample barcodes and UMIs. TCRdb ran MiXCR on the 5' RACE reads and lists one entry per CDR3 protein. This table holds 300,000 to 400,000 distinct CDR3 sequences, around 28% found once. The CDR3 loop spans 18 amino acids. Germline CDR1 is LGHDT and CDR2 is YNNKEL (reference sequence). The junction had 12 bases not matched to a gene; V was cut back by 1 base and J by 2 bases. The receptor was isolated from an adult woman who had mild COVID-19 (a few samples of this study predate the infection). Cell type and time point are not known. The chain uses TRBV3-1 and TRBJ2-7, with 9 bases identical to TRBD2. The material sequenced was PBMCs or a T cell subset sorted from them (not recorded which). DNA for the CDR3: TGTGCCAGCAGCCAAGGGATAATAGCGGGGGCCGACACCTACGAGCAGTACTTC. The encoded protein is CASSQGIIAGADTYEQYF.